Listed below are T cell receptor beta chains from one sample, sequenced in a study of blood T cell repertoires in COVID-19. Sequenced by immunoSEQ multiplex PCR; TCRdb stores in-frame clones only, minus some. Of about 90,000 clones in the sample, around 88% were seen once. Sequencing was carried out using peripheral blood. The receptors originated from a man at least 80 years old with active or convalescent COVID-19. Both conserved end residues are trimmed from each CDR3.

J gene,CDR3 length,V gene,CDR3 protein
TRBJ2-1,13,TRBV7-2,ASSPRGSSYNEQF
TRBJ2-7,13,TRBV3-1/TRBV3-2,ASSSVTRGVYEQY
TRBJ1-1,13,TRBV7-9,ASSLLGQMNTEAF
TRBJ1-5,14,TRBV19,ASSTRDRGLSEPQH
TRBJ2-1,15,TRBV6-2/TRBV6-3,ASSYGLAGGPRDEQF
TRBJ1-6,15,TRBV7-8,ASSLFSPGLGNSPLH
TRBJ2-2,13,TRBV2,ATSTDRSNTGELF
TRBJ2-4,14,TRBV28,ATRPDRHLAKNIQY
TRBJ2-7,13,TRBV14,ASSHRRDSPYEQY
TRBJ2-1,9,TRBV7-2,ASSARLAGF
TRBJ2-1,13,TRBV19,ASSFPGLAINEQF
TRBJ2-1,13,TRBV9,ASSALAEDNNEQF
TRBJ2-1,11,TRBV7-9,ASSVISGNEQF
TRBJ1-6,14,TRBV4-1,ASSQILSRKNSPLH
TRBJ1-1,10,TRBV2,ASRRDTGEAF
TRBJ2-5,10,TRBV3-1/TRBV3-2,ASSQDDGSSY
TRBJ1-1,10,TRBV30,AWSVLVTEAF
TRBJ2-7,11,TRBV6-5,ASKRTPEHEQY
TRBJ2-5,13,TRBV7-3,ASSLRPGVEETQY
TRBJ2-5,12,TRBV4-3,ASSLDRGQETQY
TRBJ1-3,11,TRBV7-2,ASSPRWGNTIY
TRBJ2-7,12,TRBV3-1/TRBV3-2,ASSHGLAVYEQY
TRBJ2-7,12,TRBV12-5,ASGPLGGVAEQY
TRBJ1-2,10,TRBV3-1/TRBV3-2,ASSRDSYGYT
TRBJ1-5,14,TRBV15,ATSRSRDRGIQPQH
TRBJ2-1,18,TRBV14,ASSQVILIGLAGAGNEQF
TRBJ1-2,12,TRBV5-1,ASSLPLDSDGYT
TRBJ2-7,14,TRBV11-2,ASSLVAGTGMYEQY
TRBJ2-7,11,TRBV11-2,ASRGLSIYEQY
TRBJ1-2,12,TRBV10-3,AISESAGNYGYT